This TCR beta chain appears in the sequencing data of a study of technical replicates of blood from several donors (TCRdb year 2017). CDR1 and CDR2, looked up from the germline V gene, are MDHEN and SYDVKM. The CDR3, from cysteine to phenylalanine, totals 15 residues. The kept DNA is CDR3 alone, 45 bases in frame from the first base. V is trimmed back by 6 bases and J by 2 bases, and the junction contains 3 bases that no gene match accounts for. Library preparation used the immunoSEQ multiplex PCR assay. TCRdb retrieved this table from immuneACCESS and kept in-frame rearrangements only. Not all clones are present; in checked studies, unresolved V genes account for under half, and no reason is known for the remainder. The sample includes tens of thousands of clones, with just under 95% observed a single time. Of the sample, 0.25% falls within the top ten clones. Details on this clone: The antigen it binds to is not known. Within one base of it there is no much larger clone, and no base qualities were kept.

Sequenced material: T cells isolated from PBMCs. Recombination joined TRBV28 with TRBJ2-2, and 10 junction bases match TRBD1. The clonotype was recovered from a human donor in good health. The sequenced DNA: TGTGCCAGCAGCCGGACAGGGGGTAACACCGGGGAGCTGTTTTTT. Its protein product is CASSRTGGNTGELFF.